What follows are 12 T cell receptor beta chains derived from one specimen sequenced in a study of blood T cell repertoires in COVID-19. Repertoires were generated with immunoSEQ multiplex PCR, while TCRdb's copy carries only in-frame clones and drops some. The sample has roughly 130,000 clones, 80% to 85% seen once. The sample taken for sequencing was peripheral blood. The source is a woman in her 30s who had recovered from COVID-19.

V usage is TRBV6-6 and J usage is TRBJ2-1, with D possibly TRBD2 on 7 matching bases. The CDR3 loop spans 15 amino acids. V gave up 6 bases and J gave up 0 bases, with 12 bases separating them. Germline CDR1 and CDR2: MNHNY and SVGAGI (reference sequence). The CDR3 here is CASSLADSSYNEQFF. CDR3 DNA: TGTGCCAGCAGCCTAGCGGACAGCTCCTACAATGAGCAGTTCTTC.

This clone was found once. The CDR3, as DNA: TGTGCCAGTAGTCCTGGGACTGTCTACTATGGCTACACCTTC. It translates to CASSPGTVYYGYTF. This chain connects TRBV19 to TRBJ1-2; TRBD1 might be the D (5 bases). Germline assignment: CDR1 LNHDA and CDR2 SQIVND (reference sequence). The V end lost 5 bases, the J end lost 3 bases, and 13 bases lay between the germline ends. The CDR3 contains 14 residues.

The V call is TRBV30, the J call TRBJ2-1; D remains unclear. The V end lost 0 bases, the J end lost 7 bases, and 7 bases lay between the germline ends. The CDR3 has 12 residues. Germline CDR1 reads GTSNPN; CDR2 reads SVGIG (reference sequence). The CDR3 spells CAWSVERNEQFF. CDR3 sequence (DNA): TGTGCCTGGAGTGTGGAGCGAAATGAGCAGTTCTTC.

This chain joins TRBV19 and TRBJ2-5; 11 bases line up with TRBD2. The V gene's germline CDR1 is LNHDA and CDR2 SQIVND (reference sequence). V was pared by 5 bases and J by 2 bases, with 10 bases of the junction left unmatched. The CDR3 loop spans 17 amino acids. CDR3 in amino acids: CASSPGGVAGGQETQYF. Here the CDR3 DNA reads TGTGCCAGTAGTCCCGGAGGGGTAGCGGGGGGGCAAGAGACCCAGTACTTC.

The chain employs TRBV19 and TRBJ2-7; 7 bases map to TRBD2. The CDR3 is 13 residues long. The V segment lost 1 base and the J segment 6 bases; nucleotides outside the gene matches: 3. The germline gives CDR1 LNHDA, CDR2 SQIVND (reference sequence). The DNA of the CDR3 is TGTGCCAGTAGTATAGCGGGAGGACGCGAGCAGTACTTC. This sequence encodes CASSIAGGREQYF. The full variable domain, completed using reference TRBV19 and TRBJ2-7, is DGGITQSPKYLFRKEGQNVTLSCEQNLNHDAMYWYRQDPGQGLRLIYYSQIVNDFQKGDIAEGYSVSREKKESFPLTVTSAQKNPTAFYLCASSIAGGREQYFGPGTRLTVT.

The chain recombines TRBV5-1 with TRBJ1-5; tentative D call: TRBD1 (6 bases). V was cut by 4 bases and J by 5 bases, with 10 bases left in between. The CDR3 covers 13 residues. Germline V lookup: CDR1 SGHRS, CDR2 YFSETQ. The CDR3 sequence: CASSTWTDQPQHF. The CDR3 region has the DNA TGCGCCAGCAGCACCTGGACAGATCAGCCCCAGCATTTT.

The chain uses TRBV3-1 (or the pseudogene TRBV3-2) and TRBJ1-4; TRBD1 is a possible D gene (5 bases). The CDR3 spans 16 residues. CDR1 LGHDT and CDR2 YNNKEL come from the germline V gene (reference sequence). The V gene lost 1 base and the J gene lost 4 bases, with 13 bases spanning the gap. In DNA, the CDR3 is TGTGCCAGCAGCCAAGGCGGGGGGGATAATAATGAAAAACTGTTTTTT. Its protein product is CASSQGGGDNNEKLFF.

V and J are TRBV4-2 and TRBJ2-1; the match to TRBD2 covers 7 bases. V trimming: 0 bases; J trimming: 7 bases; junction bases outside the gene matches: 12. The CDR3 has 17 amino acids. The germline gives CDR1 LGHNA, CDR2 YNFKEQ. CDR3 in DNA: TGTGCCAGCAGCCAAGATGATTGGGGGGGGTTAGGAAATGAGCAGTTCTTC. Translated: CASSQDDWGGLGNEQFF.

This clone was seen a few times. CDR3 DNA: TGTGCCAGCAGTTTGGGGGGTAGTACTAACTATGGCTACACCTTC. Its translation: CASSLGGSTNYGYTF. The rearrangement uses TRBV28 and TRBJ1-2, with a tentative D call TRBD1 (5 bases). The CDR3 spans 15 residues. Trimming cost V 3 bases and J 0 bases, with 11 bases left between them. Germline assignment: CDR1 MDHEN and CDR2 SYDVKM.

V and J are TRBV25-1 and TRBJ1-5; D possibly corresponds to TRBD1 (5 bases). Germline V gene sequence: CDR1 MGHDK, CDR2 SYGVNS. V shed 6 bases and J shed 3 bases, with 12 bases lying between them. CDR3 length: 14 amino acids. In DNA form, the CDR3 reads TGTGCCAGCAGCGACCGGGGGTACAATCAGCCCCAGCATTTT. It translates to CASSDRGYNQPQHF.

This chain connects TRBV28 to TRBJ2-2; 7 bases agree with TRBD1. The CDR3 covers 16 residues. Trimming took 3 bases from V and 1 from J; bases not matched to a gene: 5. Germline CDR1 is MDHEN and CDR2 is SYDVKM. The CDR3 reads CASSFVGTENTGELFF. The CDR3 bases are TGTGCCAGCAGTTTTGTTGGGACAGAGAACACCGGGGAGCTGTTTTTT.

CDR3 in amino acids: CSVEIGAGYTF. CDR3 in DNA: TGCAGCGTTGAAATAGGGGCTGGCTACACCTTC. The rearrangement uses TRBV29-1 and TRBJ1-2, with TRBD1 as a possible D gene (5 bases). V lost 2 bases, J lost 7 bases, and 8 bases lay in between. Per the germline V gene, CDR1 is SQVTM and CDR2 is ANQGSEA. This CDR3 spans 11 amino acids.